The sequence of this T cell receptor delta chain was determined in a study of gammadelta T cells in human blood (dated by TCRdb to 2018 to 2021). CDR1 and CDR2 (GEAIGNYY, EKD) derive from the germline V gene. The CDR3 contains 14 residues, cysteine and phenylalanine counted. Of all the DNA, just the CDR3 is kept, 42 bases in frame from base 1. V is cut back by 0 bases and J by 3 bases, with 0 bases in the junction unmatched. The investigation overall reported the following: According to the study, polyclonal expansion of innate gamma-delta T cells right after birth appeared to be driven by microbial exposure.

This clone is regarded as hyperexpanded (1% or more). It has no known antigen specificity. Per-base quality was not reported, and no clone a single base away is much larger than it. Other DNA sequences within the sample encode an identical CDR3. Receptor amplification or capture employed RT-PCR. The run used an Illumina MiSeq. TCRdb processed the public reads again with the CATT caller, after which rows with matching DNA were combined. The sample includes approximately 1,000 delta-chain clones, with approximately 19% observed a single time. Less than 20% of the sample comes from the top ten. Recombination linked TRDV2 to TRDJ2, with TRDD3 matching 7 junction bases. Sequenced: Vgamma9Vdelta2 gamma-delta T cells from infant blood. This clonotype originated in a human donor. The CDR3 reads CACDTWGMTAQLFF. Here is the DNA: TGTGCCTGTGACACCTGGGGGATGACAGCACAACTCTTCTTT.